Detailed here is one T cell receptor beta chain. The sample is drawn from a study of control samples from healthy donors and cancer patients. Data came from immunoSEQ multiplex PCR; TCRdb stores just in-frame clones and leaves some out. Here the sample spans about 110,000 clones, 80% to 90% being singletons. The J segment lost 4 bases and the V segment lost 6 bases, leaving 7 bases of the junction unmatched. The CDR3 is 15 residues long. CDR1 is MNHEY, CDR2 SVGAGI, per germline. The TCR originated in a woman aged 50 to 65 in good health. Sequencing was done on a sample of blood. The chain combines TRBV6-5 with TRBJ1-5; 9 positions match TRBD1. The CDR3 DNA sequence: TGTGCCAGCAGACAAACGGGGACAGGGAATCAGCCCCAGCATTTT. Amino acid sequence: CASRQTGTGNQPQHF.